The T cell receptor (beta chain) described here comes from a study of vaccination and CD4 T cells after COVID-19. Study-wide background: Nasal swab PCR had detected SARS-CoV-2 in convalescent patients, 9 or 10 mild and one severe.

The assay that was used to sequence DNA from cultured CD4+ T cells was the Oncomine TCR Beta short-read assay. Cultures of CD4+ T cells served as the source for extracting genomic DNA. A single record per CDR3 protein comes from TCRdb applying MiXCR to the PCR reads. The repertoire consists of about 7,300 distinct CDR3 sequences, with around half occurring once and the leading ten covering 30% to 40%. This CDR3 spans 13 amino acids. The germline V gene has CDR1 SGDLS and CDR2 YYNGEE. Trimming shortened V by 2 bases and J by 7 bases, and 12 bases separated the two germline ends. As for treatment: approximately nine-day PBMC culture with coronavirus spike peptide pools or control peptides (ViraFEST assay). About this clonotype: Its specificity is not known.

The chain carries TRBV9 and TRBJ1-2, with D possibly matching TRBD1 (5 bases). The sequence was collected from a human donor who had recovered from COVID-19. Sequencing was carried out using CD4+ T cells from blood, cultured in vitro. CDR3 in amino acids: CASSVGQGLGYTF. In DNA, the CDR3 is TGTGCCAGCAGCGTTGGGCAGGGACTTGGCTACACCTTC. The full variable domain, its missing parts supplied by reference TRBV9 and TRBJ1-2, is DSGVTQTPKHLITATGQRVTLRCSPRSGDLSVYWYQQSLDQGLQFLIQYYNGEERAKGNILERFSAQQFPDLHSELNLSSLELGDSALYFCASSVGQGLGYTFGSGTRLTVV.